This T cell receptor (beta chain) was documented in a study of T and B cells in COVID-19 patients. General observations from the study: At recovery TRB diversity and richness exceeded healthy donors, after highly clonal active COVID-19 repertoires.

Deletions cut 2 bases from V and 1 base from J, with 5 bases between. CDR3 length: 13 amino acids. Germline CDR1 KGHSH, CDR2 LQKENI. Multiplex PCR with BIOMED2 TRB-A/B primer pools amplified TRB rearrangements. MiXCR was run by TCRdb on the multiplex PCR reads, yielding one entry per CDR3 protein. This table holds around 1,200 distinct CDR3 sequences, 20% to 25% found once. Blood genomic DNA input for TRB amplification was 250-500 ng. This clonotype is classed as medium-sized. Antigen unknown. The sequence came from a human donor with active COVID-19. V is TRBV18 and J is TRBJ1-1; no firm D call. Sequencing was done on a sample of blood. CDR3 protein: CASSPEGNTEAFF. The CDR3 region has the DNA TGTGCCAGCTCACCAGAAGGGAACACTGAAGCTTTCTTT.